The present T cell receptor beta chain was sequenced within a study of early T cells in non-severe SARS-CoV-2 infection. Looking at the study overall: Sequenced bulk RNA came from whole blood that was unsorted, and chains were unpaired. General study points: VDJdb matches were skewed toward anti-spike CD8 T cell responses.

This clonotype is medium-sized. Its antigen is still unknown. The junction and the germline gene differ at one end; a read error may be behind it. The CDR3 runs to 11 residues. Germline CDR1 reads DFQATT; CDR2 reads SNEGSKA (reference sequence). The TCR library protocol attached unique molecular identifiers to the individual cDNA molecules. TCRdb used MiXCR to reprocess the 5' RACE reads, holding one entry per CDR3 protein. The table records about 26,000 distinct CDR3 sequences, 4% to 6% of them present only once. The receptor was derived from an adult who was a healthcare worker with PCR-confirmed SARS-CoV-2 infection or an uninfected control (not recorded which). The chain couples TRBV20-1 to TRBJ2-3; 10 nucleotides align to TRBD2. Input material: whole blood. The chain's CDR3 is CSASMGLATPF. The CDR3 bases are TGCAGTGCTAGCATGGGACTAGCGACACCCTTT.